This TCR beta chain was observed in a study of T cell responses to AZD1222 COVID-19 vaccine. CDR3 length: 13 amino acids. Deletions cut 0 bases from V and 1 base from J, with 5 bases between. In germline, CDR1 is SGHRS, CDR2 YFSETQ. General observations from the study: Repertoire sampling occurred only after the peak T cell response. Nearly half of spike-specific TCRs reportedly target variant regions that are unmutated in the B.1.351 and B.1.1.7 variants. Increased Spike-specific TCR breadth and depth were observed after two AZD1222 doses. Clonal diversity was possibly underestimated, and the donors were mostly white British, with more females.

Profiling relied on immunoSEQ multiplex PCR, and the TCRdb table lists in-frame clones only, not all of them. The sample consists of about 170,000 clones, around 90% of them appearing once. As concerns this clone: Its antigen is unknown. Different DNA sequences within this sample yield the same CDR3.

The rearrangement joins TRBV5-1 to TRBJ2-7; no reliable D call. The TCR sequence derives from an adult who received the MenACWY meningococcal vaccine as a control. This material consisted of peripheral blood, taken 28 days after the second dose of the MenACWY control vaccine. Here the CDR3 reads CASSLDYSYEQYF. Written as DNA, the CDR3 is TGCGCCAGCAGCTTGGATTATTCCTACGAGCAGTACTTC.